A single sample gave rise to the 3 T cell receptor beta chains below, sequenced in a study of Ad26.COV2.S vaccination and SARS-CoV-2 variants. Profiling relied on immunoSEQ multiplex PCR, and the TCRdb table lists in-frame clones only, not all of them. The sample shows about 280,000 clones, around 87% of them seen only once. Documented treatment: around 19 received Ad26.COV2.S at low or high dose, single or two shots; 5 received placebo; per-sample allocation not given. The investigators took samples on day 63 after the first vaccine or placebo injection. The material sequenced was peripheral blood, taken in a trial of Ad26.COV2.S vaccine versus placebo. The receptors derive from a person between 18 and 65 years old who received the Ad26.COV2.S COVID-19 vaccine or a placebo.

The chain employs TRBV28 and TRBJ2-1, with 8 bases matching TRBD2. Per the germline V gene, CDR1 is MDHEN and CDR2 is SYDVKM. V was clipped by 2 bases and J by 6 bases; unmatched bases: 0. The CDR3 covers 13 residues. CDR3: CASSLLAGNEQFF. CDR3 nucleotide sequence: TGTGCCAGCAGTTTACTAGCGGGCAATGAGCAGTTCTTC.

This sequence joins TRBV3-1 (or the pseudogene TRBV3-2) and TRBJ1-4, with 7 bases aligning to TRBD1. There are 16 residues in the CDR3. Trimming at V came to 0 bases and at J to 5 bases, leaving 6 bases not matched to a gene. Germline loops: CDR1 LGHDT, CDR2 YNNKEL (reference sequence). CDR3 region: CASSQDLGQLNEKLFF. The CDR3 coding sequence is TGTGCCAGCAGCCAAGATCTGGGACAGCTAAATGAAAAACTGTTTTTT.

The V gene is TRBV5-4, the J gene TRBJ1-4; D is possibly TRBD1 (5 bases). CDR1 is SGHNT and CDR2 is YYREEE in the germline V gene (reference sequence). Trimming pared 0 bases from V and 8 bases from J, leaving 11 bases between. There are 14 residues in the CDR3. CDR3 amino acids: CASSLERGGEKLFF. CDR3 bases: TGTGCCAGCAGCTTGGAGAGGGGTGGGGAAAAACTGTTTTTT.